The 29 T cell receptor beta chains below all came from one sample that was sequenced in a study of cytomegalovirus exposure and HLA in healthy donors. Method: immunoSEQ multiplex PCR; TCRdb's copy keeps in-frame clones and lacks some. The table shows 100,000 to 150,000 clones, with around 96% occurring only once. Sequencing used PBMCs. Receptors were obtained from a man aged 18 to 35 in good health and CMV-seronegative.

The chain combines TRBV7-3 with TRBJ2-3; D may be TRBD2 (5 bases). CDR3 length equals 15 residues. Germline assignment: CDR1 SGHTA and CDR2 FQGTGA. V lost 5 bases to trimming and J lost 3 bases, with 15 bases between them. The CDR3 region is CASSLRRVQTDTQYF. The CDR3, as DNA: TGTGCCAGCAGCCTAAGGCGGGTTCAGACAGATACGCAGTATTTT.

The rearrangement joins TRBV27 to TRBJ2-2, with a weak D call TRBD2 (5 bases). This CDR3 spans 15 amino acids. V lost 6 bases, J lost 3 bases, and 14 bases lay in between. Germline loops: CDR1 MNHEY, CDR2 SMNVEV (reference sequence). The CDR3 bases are TGTGCCAGCAGCTCTACCACGGGGTACACCGGGGAGCTGTTTTTT. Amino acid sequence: CASSSTTGYTGELFF.

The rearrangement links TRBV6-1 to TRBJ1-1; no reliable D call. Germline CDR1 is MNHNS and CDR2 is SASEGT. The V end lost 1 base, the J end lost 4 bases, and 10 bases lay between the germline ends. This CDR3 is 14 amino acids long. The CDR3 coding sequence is TGTGCCAGCAGTGAAGGTGAACACCTCACTGAAGCTTTCTTT. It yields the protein CASSEGEHLTEAFF.

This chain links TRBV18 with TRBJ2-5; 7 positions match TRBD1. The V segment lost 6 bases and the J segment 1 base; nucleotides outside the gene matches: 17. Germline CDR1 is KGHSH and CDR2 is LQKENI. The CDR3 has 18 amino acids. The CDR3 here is CASSLNVKNRGLQETQYF. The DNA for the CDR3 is TGTGCCAGCTCGCTAAACGTTAAAAACAGGGGTCTCCAAGAGACCCAGTACTTC. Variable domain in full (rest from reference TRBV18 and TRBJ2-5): NAGVMQNPRHLVRRRGQEARLRCSPMKGHSHVYWYRQLPEEGLKFMVYLQKENIIDESGMPKERFSAEFPKEGPSILRIQQVVRGDSAAYFCASSLNVKNRGLQETQYFGPGTRLLVL.

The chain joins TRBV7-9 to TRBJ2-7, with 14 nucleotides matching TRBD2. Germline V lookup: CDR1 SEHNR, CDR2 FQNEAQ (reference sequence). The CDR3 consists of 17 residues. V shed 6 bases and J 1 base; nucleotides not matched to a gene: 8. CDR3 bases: TGTGCCAGCAGGCCGGGACTAGCGGGAGCAGTGTCCTACGAGCAGTACTTC. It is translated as CASRPGLAGAVSYEQYF.

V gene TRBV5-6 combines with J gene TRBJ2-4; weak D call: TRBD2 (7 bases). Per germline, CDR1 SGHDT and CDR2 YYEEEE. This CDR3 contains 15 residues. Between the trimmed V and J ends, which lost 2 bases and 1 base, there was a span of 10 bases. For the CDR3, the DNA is TGTGCCAGCAGCTTAAGGGGGGGGGCCAAAAACATTCAGTACTTC. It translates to CASSLRGGAKNIQYF.

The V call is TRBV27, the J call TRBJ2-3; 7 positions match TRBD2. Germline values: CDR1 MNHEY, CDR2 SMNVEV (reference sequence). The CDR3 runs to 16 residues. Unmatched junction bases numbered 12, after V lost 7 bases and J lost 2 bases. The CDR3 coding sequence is TGTGCCAGCAACGAAAGCGGGACGGACCCCACAGATACGCAGTATTTT. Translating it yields CASNESGTDPTDTQYF.

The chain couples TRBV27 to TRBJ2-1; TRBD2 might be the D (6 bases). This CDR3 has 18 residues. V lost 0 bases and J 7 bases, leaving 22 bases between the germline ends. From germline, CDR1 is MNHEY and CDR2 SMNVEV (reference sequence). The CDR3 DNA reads TGTGCCAGCAGTTTATCGGGGTGGGACTGGACCTCGGGGAATGAGCAGTTCTTC. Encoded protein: CASSLSGWDWTSGNEQFF.

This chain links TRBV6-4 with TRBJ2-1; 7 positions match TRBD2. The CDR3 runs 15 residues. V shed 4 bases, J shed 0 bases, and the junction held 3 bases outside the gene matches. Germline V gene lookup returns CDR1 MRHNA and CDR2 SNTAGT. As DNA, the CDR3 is TGTGCCAGCAGTGGGGAGGGGAGCTCCTACAATGAGCAGTTCTTC. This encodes CASSGEGSSYNEQFF.

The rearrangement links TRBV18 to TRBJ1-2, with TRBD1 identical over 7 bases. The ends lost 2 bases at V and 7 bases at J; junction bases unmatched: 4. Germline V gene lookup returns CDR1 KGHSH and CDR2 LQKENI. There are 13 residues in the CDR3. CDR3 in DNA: TGTGCCAGCTCACCAACAGGGGATGGTGGCTACACCTTC. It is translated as CASSPTGDGGYTF.

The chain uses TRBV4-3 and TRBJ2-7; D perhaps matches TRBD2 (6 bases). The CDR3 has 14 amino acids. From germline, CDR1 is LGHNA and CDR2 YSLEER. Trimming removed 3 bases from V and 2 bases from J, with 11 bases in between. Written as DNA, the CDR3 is TGCGCCAGCAGCCAGGGGGACTCCACCTACGAGCAGTACTTC. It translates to CASSQGDSTYEQYF.

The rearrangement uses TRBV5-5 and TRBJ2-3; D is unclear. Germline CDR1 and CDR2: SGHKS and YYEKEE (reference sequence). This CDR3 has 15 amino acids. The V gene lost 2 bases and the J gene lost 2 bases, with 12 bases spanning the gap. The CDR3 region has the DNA TGTGCCAGCAGCTTAAGTAGTAGCTTCACAGATACGCAGTATTTT. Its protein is CASSLSSSFTDTQYF.

CDR3 sequence: CASSYQTGANTEAFF. The CDR3 DNA reads TGTGCCAGCAGCTATCAGACAGGAGCGAACACTGAAGCTTTCTTT. This chain uses TRBV9 with TRBJ1-1, with D perhaps matching TRBD1 (6 bases). The CDR3 is 15 amino acids. Germline assignment: CDR1 SGDLS and CDR2 YYNGEE. V was cut by 4 bases and J by 1 base, with 14 bases left in between.

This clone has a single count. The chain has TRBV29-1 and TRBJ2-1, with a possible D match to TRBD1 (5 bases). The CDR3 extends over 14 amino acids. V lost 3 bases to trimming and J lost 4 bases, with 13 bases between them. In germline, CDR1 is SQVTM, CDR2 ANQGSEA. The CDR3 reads CSVDRAGAYNEQFF. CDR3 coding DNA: TGCAGCGTTGACCGGGCTGGGGCTTACAATGAGCAGTTCTTC.

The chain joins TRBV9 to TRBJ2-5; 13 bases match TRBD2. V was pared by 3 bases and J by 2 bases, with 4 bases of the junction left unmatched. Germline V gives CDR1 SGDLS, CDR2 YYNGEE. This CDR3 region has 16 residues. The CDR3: CASSAPGLAGQETQYF. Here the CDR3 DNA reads TGTGCCAGCAGCGCCCCGGGACTAGCGGGGCAAGAGACCCAGTACTTC.

CDR3 bases: TGTGCCAGCAGCTTCTCGGACAGGGTCTATGGCTACACCTTC. It encodes CASSFSDRVYGYTF. J is TRBJ1-2 and V is TRBV7-9; 8 positions agree with TRBD1. Germline V CDR1 and CDR2: SEHNR, FQNEAQ (reference sequence). V trimming: 3 bases; J trimming: 4 bases; junction bases outside the gene matches: 4. This CDR3 is built from 14 residues.

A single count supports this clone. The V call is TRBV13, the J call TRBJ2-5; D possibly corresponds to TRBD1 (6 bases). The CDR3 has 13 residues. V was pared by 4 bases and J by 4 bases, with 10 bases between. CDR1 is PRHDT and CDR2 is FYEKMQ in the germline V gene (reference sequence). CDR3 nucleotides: TGTGCCAGCAGCTGGGGGCAGGCAGAGACCCAGTACTTC. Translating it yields CASSWGQAETQYF.

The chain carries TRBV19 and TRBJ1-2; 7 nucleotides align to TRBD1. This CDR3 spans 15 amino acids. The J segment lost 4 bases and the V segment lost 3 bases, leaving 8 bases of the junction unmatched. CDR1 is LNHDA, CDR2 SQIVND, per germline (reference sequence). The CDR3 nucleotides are TGTGCCAGTAGTATCCCCGGGACAGTCTTCTATGGCTACACCTTC. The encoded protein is CASSIPGTVFYGYTF.

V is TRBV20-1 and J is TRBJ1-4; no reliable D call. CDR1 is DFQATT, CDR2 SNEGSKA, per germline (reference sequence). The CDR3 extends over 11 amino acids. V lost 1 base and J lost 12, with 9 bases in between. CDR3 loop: CSARVVSQLFF. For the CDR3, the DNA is TGCAGTGCTAGAGTGGTCAGTCAACTGTTTTTT.

CDR3 residues: CASSYGLAVLYEQYF. The CDR3 DNA reads TGTGCCAGCAGTTACGGACTAGCGGTGTTGTACGAGCAGTACTTC. The rearrangement joins TRBV28 to TRBJ2-7; 10 bases match TRBD2. Trimming removed 4 bases from V and 4 bases from J; junction bases left unmatched: 7. Germline V gene data show CDR1 as MDHEN and CDR2 as SYDVKM. This CDR3 has 15 amino acids.

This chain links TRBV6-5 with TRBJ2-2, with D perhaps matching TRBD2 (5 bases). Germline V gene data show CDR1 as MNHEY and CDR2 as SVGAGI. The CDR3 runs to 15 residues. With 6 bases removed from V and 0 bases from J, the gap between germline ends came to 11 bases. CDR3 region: CASSRTGTNTGELFF. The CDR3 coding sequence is TGTGCCAGCAGCCGGACGGGAACGAACACCGGGGAGCTGTTTTTT.

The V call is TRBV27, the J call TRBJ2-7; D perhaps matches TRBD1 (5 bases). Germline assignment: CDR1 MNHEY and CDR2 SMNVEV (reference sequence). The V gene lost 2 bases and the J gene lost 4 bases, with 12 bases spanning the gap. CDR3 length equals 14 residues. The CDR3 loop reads CASSLLFRGYEQYF. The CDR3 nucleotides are TGTGCCAGCAGTTTACTTTTTAGGGGATACGAGCAGTACTTC.

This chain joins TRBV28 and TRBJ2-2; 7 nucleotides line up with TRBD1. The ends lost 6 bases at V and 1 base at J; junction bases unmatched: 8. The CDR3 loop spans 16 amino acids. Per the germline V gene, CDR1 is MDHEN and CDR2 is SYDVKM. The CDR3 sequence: CASRTGTAMNTGELFF. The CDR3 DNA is TGTGCCAGCAGAACCGGGACAGCCATGAACACCGGGGAGCTGTTTTTT.

The CDR3 DNA is TGTGCCAGCAGCCCAGGGGCGAGCTCTGGAAACACCATATATTTT. Encoded protein: CASSPGASSGNTIYF. The chain is built from TRBV13 and TRBJ1-3, with a weak D call TRBD1 (6 bases). Germline V gene sequence: CDR1 PRHDT, CDR2 FYEKMQ (reference sequence). This CDR3 comprises 15 residues. V was trimmed by 5 bases and J by 0 bases, leaving 11 bases between them.

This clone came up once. The CDR3 here is CASRNSYEKLFF. The CDR3 DNA follows: TGTGCCAGCAGGAACAGTTACGAAAAACTGTTTTTT. The chain uses TRBV6-1 and TRBJ1-4; D gene unclear. This CDR3 spans 12 amino acids. The germline CDR1 and CDR2 sequences are MNHNS and SASEGT. The ends were cut back, 6 bases at V and 8 bases at J, with 10 bases in the middle.

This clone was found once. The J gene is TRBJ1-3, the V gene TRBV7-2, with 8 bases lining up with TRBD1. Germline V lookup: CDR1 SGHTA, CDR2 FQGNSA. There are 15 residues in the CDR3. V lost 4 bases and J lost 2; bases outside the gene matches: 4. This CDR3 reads CASSSQGATGNTIYF. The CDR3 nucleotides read TGTGCCAGCAGCTCTCAGGGGGCGACTGGAAACACCATATATTTT.

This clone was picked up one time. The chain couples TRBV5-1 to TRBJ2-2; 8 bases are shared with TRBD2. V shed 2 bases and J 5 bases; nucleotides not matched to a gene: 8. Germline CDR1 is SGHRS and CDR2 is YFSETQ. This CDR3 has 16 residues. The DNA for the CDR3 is TGCGCCAGCAGCTTTGAACCGGGACTAGATACCGGGGAGCTGTTTTTT. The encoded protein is CASSFEPGLDTGELFF.

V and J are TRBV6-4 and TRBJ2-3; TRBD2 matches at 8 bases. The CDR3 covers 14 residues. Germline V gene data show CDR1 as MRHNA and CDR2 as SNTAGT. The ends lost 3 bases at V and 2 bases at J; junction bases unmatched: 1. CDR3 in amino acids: CASSELADTDTQYF. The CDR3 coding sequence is TGTGCCAGCAGTGAACTAGCGGACACAGATACGCAGTATTTT.

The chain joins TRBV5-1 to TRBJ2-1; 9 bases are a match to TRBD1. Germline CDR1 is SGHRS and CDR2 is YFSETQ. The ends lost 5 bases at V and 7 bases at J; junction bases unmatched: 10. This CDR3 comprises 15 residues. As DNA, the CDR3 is TGCGCCAGCAGTTCCGGGACAGGGTTGTCGAATGAGCAGTTCTTC. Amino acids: CASSSGTGLSNEQFF.